What follows are 21 T cell receptor beta chains derived from one specimen sequenced in a study of blood T cell repertoires in COVID-19. Method: immunoSEQ multiplex PCR; TCRdb's copy keeps in-frame clones and lacks some. This table has just over 200,000 clones, under 90% appearing once. The sequencing input was peripheral blood. Receptor source: an elderly man with acute or convalescent COVID-19.

This chain links TRBV7-2 with TRBJ2-3; TRBD1 agrees at 8 bases. Germline CDR1 is SGHTA and CDR2 is FQGNSA. This CDR3 has 15 amino acids. Unmatched junction bases numbered 4, after V lost 5 bases and J lost 0 bases. CDR3 sequence reads: CASSAQGASTDTQYF. DNA for the CDR3: TGTGCCAGCAGCGCCCAGGGGGCCAGCACAGATACGCAGTATTTT.

The genes are TRBV29-1 and TRBJ1-1; no clear D. Germline CDR1 reads SQVTM; CDR2 reads ANQGSEA. The CDR3 runs 13 residues. V dropped 6 bases and J dropped 0 bases, with 11 bases sitting between them. DNA for the CDR3: TGCAGCGTCGGAGGAAGGGTGAACACTGAAGCTTTCTTT. Protein product: CSVGGRVNTEAFF.

The chain combines TRBV27 with TRBJ2-3, with D tentatively TRBD2 (6 bases). V lost 5 bases and J 7 bases, leaving 7 bases between the germline ends. From germline, CDR1 is MNHEY and CDR2 SMNVEV (reference sequence). The CDR3 is made up of 11 amino acids. CDR3 in DNA: TGTGCCAGCAGTCGCGGGAATACGCAGTATTTT. This gives the protein CASSRGNTQYF.

CDR3 sequence reads: CASRAGTGGNTIYF. The CDR3 coding sequence is TGTGCCAGCAGGGCTGGGACAGGGGGAAACACCATATATTTT. The chain combines TRBV6-5 with TRBJ1-3; TRBD1 matches 9 bases. The CDR3 loop spans 14 amino acids. The germline V gene has CDR1 MNHEY and CDR2 SVGAGI. Unmatched junction bases numbered 4, after V lost 6 bases and J lost 4 bases.

This clone was counted between two and nine times. The CDR3 here is CASSTTGTEFGNTIYF. CDR3 DNA sequence: TGTGCCAGCAGCACCACCGGGACAGAATTCGGAAACACCATATATTTT. The V gene is TRBV7-9, the J gene TRBJ1-3, with TRBD1 matching 7 bases. Germline CDR1 reads SEHNR; CDR2 reads FQNEAQ (reference sequence). V trimming: 5 bases; J trimming: 4 bases; junction bases outside the gene matches: 11. This CDR3 is 16 amino acids long.

The J gene is TRBJ2-5, the V gene TRBV24-1; possibly TRBD2 for D (6 bases). The length of the CDR3 is 16 residues. Germline values: CDR1 KGHDR, CDR2 SFDVKD. The ends were cut back, 4 bases at V and 1 base at J, with 15 bases in the middle. DNA of the CDR3: TGTGCCACCAGTGACCCCGCCTTGGGAGGCCAAGAGACCCAGTACTTC. Protein sequence: CATSDPALGGQETQYF.

The chain joins TRBV2 to TRBJ1-5; 8 bases are a match to TRBD1. CDR1 and CDR2 (germline): SNHLY, FYNNEI. The CDR3 is 14 amino acids. With 6 bases clipped from V and 5 bases from J, the junction kept 6 bases outside the gene matches. As DNA, the CDR3 is TGTGCCAGCAGGGGACAGGTCCGGGATCAGCCCCAGCATTTT. Amino acids: CASRGQVRDQPQHF.

V usage is TRBV19 and J usage is TRBJ2-4, with a weak D call TRBD1 (5 bases). V lost 5 bases to trimming and J lost 0 bases, with 11 bases between them. The CDR3 runs to 15 residues. In germline, CDR1 is LNHDA, CDR2 SQIVND (reference sequence). In nucleotides, the CDR3 is TGTGCCAGTAGTGATCCAGGGAAAGCCAAAAACATTCAGTACTTC. Translated, it gives CASSDPGKAKNIQYF. Full variable domain (remainder filled in from reference TRBV19 and TRBJ2-4): DGGITQSPKYLFRKEGQNVTLSCEQNLNHDAMYWYRQDPGQGLRLIYYSQIVNDFQKGDIAEGYSVSREKKESFPLTVTSAQKNPTAFYLCASSDPGKAKNIQYFGAGTRLSVL.

The chain recombines TRBV27 with TRBJ2-3; the D gene is possibly TRBD1 (5 bases). Germline CDR1 and CDR2: MNHEY and SMNVEV (reference sequence). CDR3 length: 16 amino acids. The V end lost 5 bases, the J end lost 1 base, and 16 bases lay between the germline ends. CDR3 protein: CASSLLGAGGTDTQYF. The CDR3 DNA follows: TGTGCCAGCAGTCTCCTAGGGGCCGGAGGCACAGATACGCAGTATTTT.

The CDR3 sequence is CASSPRDQPQHF. The CDR3 region has the DNA TGTGCCAGTAGTCCCAGGGATCAGCCCCAGCATTTT. The V call is TRBV19, the J call TRBJ1-5; tentative D call: TRBD1 (5 bases). V was trimmed by 5 bases and J by 5 bases, leaving 7 bases between them. The CDR3 consists of 12 residues. Germline V lookup: CDR1 LNHDA, CDR2 SQIVND (reference sequence). Looking up the rest from reference TRBV19 and TRBJ1-5 gives the full variable domain: DGGITQSPKYLFRKEGQNVTLSCEQNLNHDAMYWYRQDPGQGLRLIYYSQIVNDFQKGDIAEGYSVSREKKESFPLTVTSAQKNPTAFYLCASSPRDQPQHFGDGTRLSIL.

In its sample, this clone was seen once. The chain recombines TRBV4-2 with TRBJ2-3, with D perhaps TRBD2 (5 bases). With 2 bases removed from V and 5 bases from J, the gap between germline ends came to 26 bases. This CDR3 region has 19 residues. Germline values: CDR1 LGHNA, CDR2 YNFKEQ. CDR3 region: CASSQFDVGRILGIDTQYF. The CDR3 region has the DNA TGTGCCAGCAGCCAATTTGATGTAGGGAGAATATTAGGGATAGATACGCAGTATTTT.

V usage is TRBV6-5 and J usage is TRBJ2-7; 10 positions match TRBD2. The V segment lost 4 bases and the J segment 3 bases; nucleotides outside the gene matches: 3. Germline CDR1 and CDR2: MNHEY and SVGAGI. This CDR3 has 14 residues. CDR3 in DNA: TGTGCCAGCAGTTCTAGCGGGGGTTTCTACGAGCAGTACTTC. This gives the protein CASSSSGGFYEQYF.

This clone was seen a few times. The gene calls are TRBV6-4 and TRBJ2-2, with D possibly matching TRBD1 (6 bases). Trimming took 3 bases from V and 3 from J, leaving 8 bases between them. The germline gives CDR1 MRHNA, CDR2 SNTAGT. The CDR3 has 14 amino acids. CDR3 nucleotides: TGTGCCAGCAGTGAGGCAGGGGACACCGGGGAGCTGTTTTTT. Translation gives CASSEAGDTGELFF.

CDR3 bases: TGTGCCAGCACAAACAGGGTAAATACTGAAGCTTTCTTT. The encoded protein is CASTNRVNTEAFF. This chain joins TRBV7-3 and TRBJ1-1, with D perhaps matching TRBD1 (6 bases). The V and J ends lost 7 bases and 5 bases respectively, with 14 bases between them. There are 13 residues in the CDR3. Germline lookup yields CDR1 SGHTA and CDR2 FQGTGA.

V and J are TRBV18 and TRBJ1-3; D not resolved. Trimming removed 8 bases from V and 2 bases from J, with 7 bases in between. In germline, CDR1 is KGHSH, CDR2 LQKENI. The CDR3 sequence is 12 residues long. The CDR3 spells CASKQAGNTIYF. The CDR3 nucleotides read TGTGCCAGCAAACAAGCTGGAAACACCATATATTTT.

The J gene is TRBJ1-2, the V gene TRBV20-1, with 9 positions matching TRBD1. CDR1 and CDR2 from the germline V gene are DFQATT and SNEGSKA (reference sequence). The trim removed 3 bases at V and 3 bases at J, leaving 5 bases unmatched. The CDR3 covers 14 residues. CDR3 sequence (DNA): TGCAGTGCTAGTAGTCGGACAGGGGACTATGGCTACACCTTC. It translates to CSASSRTGDYGYTF.

CDR3 protein: CASSFGVNGGQNTEAFF. The CDR3 DNA is TGTGCCAGCAGCTTTGGAGTGAATGGGGGACAGAACACTGAAGCTTTCTTT. This chain connects TRBV11-2 to TRBJ1-1, with D perhaps TRBD1 (6 bases). The CDR3 spans 17 residues. Germline lookup yields CDR1 SGHAT and CDR2 FQNNGV. Trimming cost V 3 bases and J 1 base, with 18 bases left between them.

This chain's CDR3 is CASRRSGGDTQYF. CDR3 sequence (DNA): TGTGCCAGCAGACGATCGGGGGGAGATACGCAGTATTTT. V gene TRBV7-3 combines with J gene TRBJ2-3; the match to TRBD2 covers 7 bases. The CDR3 runs to 13 residues. Unmatched junction bases numbered 5, after V lost 6 bases and J lost 5 bases. CDR1 and CDR2 from the germline V gene are SGHTA and FQGTGA.

This rearrangement joins TRBV7-9 to TRBJ1-3; D uncertain. Germline V lookup: CDR1 SEHNR, CDR2 FQNEAQ (reference sequence). The CDR3 consists of 12 residues. CDR3 region: CAREDSGNTIYF. In DNA form, the CDR3 reads TGTGCTCGAGAGGACTCTGGAAACACCATATATTTT.

The rearrangement uses TRBV9 and TRBJ2-2; D not resolved. The CDR3 sequence is 14 residues long. V lost 1 base, J lost 3 bases, and 7 bases lay in between. In germline, CDR1 is SGDLS, CDR2 YYNGEE. In nucleotides, the CDR3 is TGTGCCAGCAGCGTACGCCTAGACACCGGGGAGCTGTTTTTT. Protein sequence: CASSVRLDTGELFF.

This clone was picked up one time. The CDR3 is CASSRLAGGTGELFF. CDR3 DNA sequence: TGTGCCAGCAGTCGACTAGCGGGAGGAACCGGGGAGCTGTTTTTT. The rearrangement joins TRBV6-6 to TRBJ2-2, with 13 bases identical to TRBD2. The CDR3 sequence is 15 residues long. Per the germline V gene, CDR1 is MNHNY and CDR2 is SVGAGI (reference sequence). With 5 bases clipped from V and 5 bases from J, the junction kept 2 bases outside the gene matches.